This T cell receptor (beta chain) stems from a study of identical twins. A single record per CDR3 protein comes from TCRdb applying MiXCR to the 5' RACE reads. This sample has under 400,000 distinct CDR3 sequences, with around 9.7% found just once. This clonotype appeared many times. What it recognizes is unknown. V lost 2 bases and J 7 bases, leaving 10 bases between the germline ends. The CDR3 has 13 amino acids. The germline CDR1 and CDR2 sequences are SGHRS and YFSETQ. Study-level results: Twin-shared out-of-frame alpha sequences showed excess low generation probability. Twins showed weaker excess sharing in their beta out-of-frame sequences. Memory repertoires showed no such pattern, whereas abundant cord blood beta clonotypes carried fewer insertions.

This TCR was recovered from a woman in her 50s in good health. The chain uses TRBV5-1 and TRBJ2-1, with D uncertain. The sample taken for sequencing was naive T cells sorted from blood. CDR3 bases: TGCGCCAGCAGCTTAACGCTCATGAATGAGCAGTTCTTC. This encodes CASSLTLMNEQFF.